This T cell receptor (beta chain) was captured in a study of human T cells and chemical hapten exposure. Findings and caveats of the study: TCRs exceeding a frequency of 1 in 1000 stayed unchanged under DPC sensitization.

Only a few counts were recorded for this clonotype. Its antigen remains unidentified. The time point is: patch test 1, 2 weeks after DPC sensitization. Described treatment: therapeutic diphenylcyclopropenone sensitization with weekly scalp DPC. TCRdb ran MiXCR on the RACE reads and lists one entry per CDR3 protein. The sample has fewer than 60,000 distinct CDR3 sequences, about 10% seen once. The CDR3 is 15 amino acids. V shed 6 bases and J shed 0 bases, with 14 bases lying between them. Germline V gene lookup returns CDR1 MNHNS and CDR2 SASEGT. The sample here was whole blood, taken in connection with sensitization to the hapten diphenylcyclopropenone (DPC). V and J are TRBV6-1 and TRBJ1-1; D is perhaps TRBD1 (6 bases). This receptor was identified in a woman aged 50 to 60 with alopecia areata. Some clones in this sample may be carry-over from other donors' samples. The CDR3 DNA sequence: TGTGCCAGCAGCCTCCAGGGGACTCTGAACACTGAAGCTTTCTTT. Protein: CASSLQGTLNTEAFF.